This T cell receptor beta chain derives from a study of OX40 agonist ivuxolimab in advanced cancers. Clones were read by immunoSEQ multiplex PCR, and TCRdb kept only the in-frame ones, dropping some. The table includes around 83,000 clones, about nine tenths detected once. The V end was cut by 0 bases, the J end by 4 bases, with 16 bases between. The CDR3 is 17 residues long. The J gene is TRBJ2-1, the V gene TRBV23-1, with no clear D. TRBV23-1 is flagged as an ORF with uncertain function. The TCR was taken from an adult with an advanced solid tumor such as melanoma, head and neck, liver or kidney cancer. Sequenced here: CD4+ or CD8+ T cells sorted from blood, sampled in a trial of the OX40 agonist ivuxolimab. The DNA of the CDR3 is TGCGCCAGCAGTCAATCGGAGCGAGCTGACTTGTACAATGAGCAGTTCTTC. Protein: CASSQSERADLYNEQFF.